The rows below give T cell receptor beta chains drawn from one sample of a study of naive and memory T cell subsets. TCRdb re-called the UMI-ligation and nested PCR reads through MiXCR, storing one row per CDR3 protein. The repertoire consists of approximately 21,000 distinct CDR3 sequences, with 6% occurring once and the leading ten covering roughly 6.1%. The material sequenced was skin, taken from a tuberculin skin test site. The receptor source for this set is an adult in good health. The CDR3 runs from the conserved cysteine through the conserved F or W. A D gene is named only where the DNA matches it firmly. The size entry is marked missing in some rows and otherwise reads once, few, many or a size class.

NA TRBJ2-3 NA TRBV19 CASSQIADTQYF TGTGCCAGTAGTCAAATAGCAGATACGCAGTATTTT
TRBD2 TRBJ2-3 medium-sized TRBV6-5 CASARLAGGSDTQYF TGTGCCAGCGCAAGACTAGCGGGAGGTTCAGATACGCAGTATTTT
TRBD2 TRBJ2-1 many TRBV5-4 CASSPNAGRAHNEQFF TGTGCCAGCAGCCCTAACGCTGGGAGGGCCCACAATGAGCAGTTCTTC
TRBD1 TRBJ1-5 NA TRBV7-2 CASSQGGGSQPQHF TGTGCCAGCAGCCAGGGGGGAGGGAGTCAGCCCCAGCATTTT
NA TRBJ2-3 NA TRBV20-1 CSAGLRTGGDTQYF TGCAGTGCGGGTCTCCGGACCGGGGGAGATACGCAGTATTTT
NA TRBJ2-7 many TRBV29-1 CSVPTLNGQYF TGCAGCGTTCCCACTCTAAACGGGCAGTACTTC
NA TRBJ2-3 many TRBV7-9 CASSPLGRAADTQYF TGTGCCAGCTCCCCATTGGGCAGGGCTGCAGATACGCAGTATTTT
TRBD2 TRBJ2-5 NA TRBV28 CASSLLTLAGLKETQYF TGTGCCAGCAGTTTATTAACGCTAGCGGGCTTGAAAGAGACCCAGTACTTC
NA TRBJ2-7 many TRBV5-4 CASSLRAGRAYEQYF TGTGCCAGCAGCTTGCGGGCGGGGCGAGCCTACGAGCAGTACTTC
NA TRBJ2-2 many TRBV27 CASSLRSRQLNTGELFF TGTGCCAGCAGTTTAAGGAGCCGACAATTAAACACCGGGGAGCTGTTTTTT
NA TRBJ1-2 few TRBV20-1 CSASLTDFKPDYGYTF TGCAGTGCTAGTCTCACAGATTTCAAACCCGACTATGGCTACACCTTC
NA TRBJ2-7 few TRBV20-1 CSAREGERQYF TGCAGTGCTAGAGAGGGGGAGCGGCAGTACTTC
TRBD1 TRBJ2-7 NA TRBV2 CASREGQTGGEQYF TGTGCCAGCAGAGAGGGACAGACGGGCGGCGAGCAGTACTTC
TRBD1 TRBJ1-4 many TRBV25-1 CASFSDREEKLFF TGTGCCAGCTTTTCGGACAGGGAAGAAAAACTGTTTTTT
NA TRBJ2-1 few TRBV10-3 CAISSGTEDYNEQFF TGTGCCATCAGTTCCGGGACGGAGGACTACAATGAGCAGTTCTTC
TRBD2 TRBJ2-5 many TRBV20-1 CSFSGPVQETQYF TGCAGCTTTAGCGGGCCGGTCCAAGAGACCCAGTACTTC
NA TRBJ1-5 many TRBV6-2/TRBV6-3 CASSYSGRAGQPQHF TGTGCCAGCAGTTACTCGGGCAGGGCCGGTCAGCCCCAGCATTTT
NA TRBJ1-1 NA TRBV4-1 CASSRHLGDTEAFF TGCGCCAGCAGCCGGCACCTGGGGGACACTGAAGCTTTCTTT
TRBD1 TRBJ1-4 NA TRBV30 CAWRADRGKLFF TGTGCCTGGAGGGCTGACAGGGGAAAACTGTTTTTT
TRBD2 TRBJ2-1 many TRBV29-1 CSLLTSNEPVSSYNEQFF TGCAGCTTGCTGACTAGCAACGAGCCCGTGAGCTCCTACAATGAGCAGTTCTTC
TRBD2 TRBJ2-1 many TRBV20-1 CSARGRLAGEGQFF TGCAGTGCTAGAGGTCGGCTAGCGGGAGAAGGGCAGTTCTTC
NA TRBJ2-2 many TRBV6-2/TRBV6-3 CASSWDDDTGELFF TGTGCCAGCAGCTGGGACGACGATACCGGGGAGCTGTTTTTT
NA TRBJ2-1 medium-sized TRBV20-1 CSAQPLGGSYNEQFF TGCAGTGCCCAACCTTTGGGCGGATCCTACAATGAGCAGTTCTTC
NA TRBJ2-1 NA TRBV9 CASSVSPQVPDNEQFF TGTGCCAGCAGCGTAAGCCCACAGGTCCCTGACAATGAGCAGTTCTTC
NA TRBJ1-1 NA TRBV5-1 CASSLDARRALSMNTEAFF TGCGCCAGCAGCTTGGATGCCAGGAGGGCGTTAAGCATGAACACTGAAGCTTTCTTT
NA TRBJ1-1 many TRBV29-1 CSVEGVNTEAFF TGCAGCGTTGAGGGGGTGAACACTGAAGCTTTCTTT
NA TRBJ1-6 few TRBV20-1 CSARAGGGNSPLNF TGCAGTGCTAGAGCGGGGGGTGGTAATTCACCCCTCAACTTT
TRBD1 TRBJ2-3 medium-sized TRBV6-2/TRBV6-3 CASRKTPGQGPNLGQYF TGTGCCAGCAGAAAAACTCCGGGACAGGGGCCGAACCTGGGGCAGTATTTT
NA TRBJ2-1 many TRBV7-8 CASSFSIWLGYNEQFF TGTGCCAGCAGCTTTTCTATCTGGTTGGGGTACAATGAGCAGTTCTTC
NA TRBJ2-1 many TRBV29-1 CSVVPAGQNEQFF TGCAGCGTTGTTCCCGCAGGGCAAAATGAGCAGTTCTTC
NA TRBJ1-5 few TRBV4-2 CASSHLGGQPQHF TGTGCCAGCAGCCACTTGGGAGGTCAGCCCCAGCATTTT
NA TRBJ2-7 many TRBV27 CATHDLREAYEQYF TGTGCCACCCACGACTTACGTGAAGCCTACGAGCAGTACTTC
TRBD2 TRBJ2-2 few TRBV19 CASRRLAGPEGELFF TGTGCCAGCCGCCGACTAGCGGGACCCGAGGGGGAGCTGTTTTTT
NA TRBJ2-5 many TRBV9 CASSVDPQAQETQYF TGTGCCAGCAGCGTAGACCCCCAGGCTCAAGAGACCCAGTACTTC
NA TRBJ1-2 many TRBV29-1 CSVVSPRSENYGYTF TGCAGCGTTGTCTCCCCCCGCTCGGAGAACTATGGCTACACCTTC
NA TRBJ1-1 few TRBV19 CASSTRSGHTEAFF TGTGCCAGCAGTACCCGCAGCGGTCACACTGAAGCTTTCTTT
TRBD1 TRBJ2-3 many TRBV9 CASSAGTGGSDTQYF TGTGCCAGCAGCGCGGGGACAGGGGGATCTGATACGCAGTATTTT
NA TRBJ2-5 many TRBV20-1 CSAGTPPQETQYF TGCAGTGCGGGAACTCCCCCACAAGAGACCCAGTACTTC
NA TRBJ2-7 many TRBV3-1 CASSQAQGEQYF TGTGCCAGCAGCCAAGCCCAAGGCGAGCAGTACTTC
TRBD1 TRBJ2-7 NA TRBV4-3 CASSQLGIAGQGYEQYF TGCGCCAGCAGCCAACTCGGGATAGCGGGACAGGGGTACGAGCAGTACTTC
TRBD2 TRBJ2-3 few TRBV4-1 CASSQAGLAETTDTQYF TGCGCCAGCAGCCAGGCCGGACTAGCGGAGACCACAGATACGCAGTATTTT
TRBD1 TRBJ1-1 NA TRBV14 CASSQGQTSNTEAFF TGTGCCAGCAGCCAGGGACAGACTTCGAACACTGAAGCTTTCTTT
NA TRBJ1-2 medium-sized TRBV4-3 CASSQDARNPYGYTF TGCGCCAGCAGCCAAGATGCCAGGAATCCCTATGGCTACACCTTC
TRBD2 TRBJ2-7 many TRBV5-1 CASSPTSGRARVYEQYF TGCGCCAGCAGCCCGACTAGCGGGAGGGCCAGGGTCTACGAGCAGTACTTC
TRBD2 TRBJ2-5 many TRBV6-2/TRBV6-3 CASTPRVAGDQETQYF TGTGCCAGCACACCCCGGGTAGCGGGTGACCAAGAGACCCAGTACTTC
TRBD1 TRBJ1-1 few TRBV4-2 CASSQGLGQGLTEAFF TGTGCCAGCAGCCAAGGTCTGGGACAGGGTTTAACTGAAGCTTTCTTT
NA TRBJ2-4 many TRBV27 CASSLGAYLAKNIQYF TGTGCCAGCAGTTTAGGGGCTTACTTAGCCAAAAACATTCAGTACTTC
NA TRBJ2-7 many TRBV7-9 CASSDGSQGKIRQYF TGTGCCAGCAGCGACGGGAGCCAGGGAAAAATCCGGCAGTACTTC
NA TRBJ2-7 many TRBV12-3/TRBV12-4 CASSGTTPEQYF TGTGCCAGCAGCGGGACCACCCCCGAGCAGTACTTC
TRBD1 TRBJ2-7 many TRBV20-1 CSARPEGTGDSYEQYF TGCAGTGCTAGACCGGAAGGGACAGGGGACTCCTACGAGCAGTACTTC
TRBD1 TRBJ1-1 NA TRBV20-1 CSARGQGRNSGRTEAFF TGCAGTGCTAGAGGACAGGGCCGGAATAGTGGTAGGACTGAAGCTTTCTTT
TRBD2 TRBJ2-3 many TRBV4-2 CASSLAGGTDTQYF TGTGCCAGCAGCCTAGCGGGAGGTACAGATACGCAGTATTTT
NA TRBJ1-1 few TRBV28 CASSDIEAFF TGTGCCAGCAGCGACATTGAAGCTTTCTTT
TRBD1 TRBJ2-2 many TRBV11-3 CASSAGTGRMNTGELFF TGTGCCAGCAGCGCCGGGACAGGGCGAATGAACACCGGGGAGCTGTTTTTT
NA TRBJ2-6 NA TRBV30 CACRGKVSGANVLTF TGTGCCTGTAGGGGGAAAGTTTCTGGGGCCAACGTCCTGACTTTC
NA TRBJ1-4 few TRBV29-1 CSALHQKLFF TGCAGCGCTTTACACCAAAAACTGTTTTTT
NA TRBJ2-3 many TRBV5-1 CASSLYGANVLSTDTQYF TGCGCCAGCAGCTTGTATGGGGCGAATGTCCTGAGCACAGATACGCAGTATTTT
NA TRBJ2-7 NA TRBV19 CASPGRGSSYEQYF TGTGCCAGCCCCGGTAGGGGGAGCTCCTACGAGCAGTACTTC